A selection of T cell receptor beta chains follows, all from one sample in a study of T cell repertoires in ileal Crohn's disease. The data were produced by immunoSEQ multiplex PCR, yet TCRdb's version contains in-frame clones alone and is incomplete. The sample shows tens of thousands of clones, 80% to 90% of them seen only once. The source material was ileal tissue. These receptor sequences come from an adult with Crohn's disease. Each CDR3 is given with its conserved first and last residue. D genes are given only for firm matches.

j_gene	v_gene	d_gene	CDR3aa
TRBJ2-3	TRBV18	NA	CASSPLGGSTDTQYF
TRBJ1-2	TRBV29-1	TRBD1	CSVEGDRGRTYGYTF
TRBJ1-1	TRBV19	NA	CASSTRQRSNTEAFF
TRBJ1-2	TRBV4-1	TRBD1	CASSQFRDRGAGYTF
TRBJ1-4	TRBV6-5	NA	CAIAPGVATNEKLFF
TRBJ1-2	TRBV27	TRBD1	CASNRKGTGTVYGYTF
TRBJ2-7	TRBV5-4	TRBD2	CASSLGLAGGPVF
TRBJ2-3	TRBV5-1	TRBD2	CASTAGLARSTDTQYF
TRBJ1-5	TRBV18	TRBD1	CASSPPGGGQGDQPQHF
TRBJ1-5	TRBV10-3	NA	CASTGEGNQPQHF
TRBJ2-1	TRBV7-2	NA	CASSLGGRGTYFPYNEQFF
TRBJ1-6	TRBV2	NA	CASRVNRGSLHF
TRBJ1-1	TRBV29-1	TRBD1	CSVEDRAMNTEAFF
TRBJ2-7	TRBV5-1	NA	CASSPSTGLPYYEQYF
TRBJ1-5	TRBV7-9	TRBD1	CASSPGTDYSNQPQHF
TRBJ2-7	TRBV10-3	TRBD1	CAISAGDRGYEQYF
TRBJ1-2	TRBV10-2	TRBD1	CASSPGQGNYGYTF
TRBJ2-3	TRBV7-2	NA	CASSFSSPPDTQYF
TRBJ2-7	TRBV7-3	NA	CASSPYPPGVYEQYF
TRBJ1-3	TRBV9	NA	CASSVAGAGYSGNTIYF
TRBJ2-7	TRBV4-1	TRBD1	CASSLGQGAREQYF
TRBJ1-4	TRBV18	NA	CASSPGSDRSMGKLFF
TRBJ2-7	TRBV10-3	NA	CAISGHPTYEQYF
TRBJ1-1	TRBV27	TRBD1	CASSPRTGSMNTEAFF
TRBJ1-4	TRBV5-1	NA	CASSPTPPGATNEKLFF
TRBJ1-5	TRBV10-1	NA	CASKLQGRGNQPQHF
TRBJ1-2	TRBV19	NA	CASSLTARVYGYTF
TRBJ1-2	TRBV9	NA	CASSERDSPEMGTF
TRBJ2-7	TRBV19	TRBD1	CASSIDQGAANYEQYF
TRBJ2-5	TRBV6-6	TRBD1	CASSYPGQGETQYF
TRBJ2-2	TRBV5-1	NA	CASSFLGGELFF
TRBJ2-3	TRBV7-2	TRBD2	CASSQTSGGGDTQYF
TRBJ2-3	TRBV4-1	TRBD2	CASSQGIQRGRGEDTQYF
TRBJ1-2	TRBV5-4	NA	CASSLGDITNYGYTF
TRBJ1-5	TRBV18	TRBD1	CASSPGTAPNQPQHF
TRBJ1-3	TRBV7-2	NA	CASTPRRPGNTIYF
TRBJ2-7	TRBV7-9	NA	CASSPGGEAYEQYF
TRBJ1-2	TRBV7-9	NA	CASSPLGGLGGYTF
TRBJ1-2	TRBV29-1	TRBD1	CSVAQGADYTF
TRBJ2-3	TRBV7-2	NA	CASTVDFSTDTQYF
TRBJ2-7	TRBV6-5	NA	CASSYSAAGGYEQYF
TRBJ1-1	TRBV7-9	TRBD1	CASGRQGMTGTEAFF
TRBJ1-2	TRBV5-8	TRBD1	CASSPTGQGASTDGYTF
TRBJ1-2	TRBV29-1	TRBD1	CSVEDQTGMGGYTF